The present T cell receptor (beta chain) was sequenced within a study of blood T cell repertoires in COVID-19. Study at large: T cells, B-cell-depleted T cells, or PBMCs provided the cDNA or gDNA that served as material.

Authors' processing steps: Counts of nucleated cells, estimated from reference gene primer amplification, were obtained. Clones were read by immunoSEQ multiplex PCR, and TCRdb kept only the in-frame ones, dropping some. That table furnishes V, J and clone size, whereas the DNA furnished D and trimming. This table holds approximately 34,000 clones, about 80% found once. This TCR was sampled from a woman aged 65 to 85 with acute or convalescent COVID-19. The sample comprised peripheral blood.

The CDR3 nucleotides read TGTGCCAGCAGTTGGGGACTAGCGGGGATCTACGAGCAGTACTTC. The encoded protein is CASSWGLAGIYEQYF. This chain joins TRBV28 and TRBJ2-7; 13 bases match TRBD2. The CDR3 has 15 amino acids. V shed 4 bases, J shed 3 bases, and the junction held 3 bases outside the gene matches. Germline CDR1 is MDHEN and CDR2 is SYDVKM.